These 17 T cell receptor beta chains originate from one sample sequenced in a study of blood T cell repertoires in COVID-19. Libraries were prepared by immunoSEQ multiplex PCR; TCRdb keeps only in-frame clonotypes and omits some of them. The table records around 70,000 clones, about 88% of them present only once. The sequenced material came from peripheral blood. The receptors shown here come from a man of 80 years or more with acute or convalescent COVID-19.

The rearrangement links TRBV2 to TRBJ1-2; 9 bases are a match to TRBD1. The V segment lost 6 bases and the J segment 8 bases; nucleotides outside the gene matches: 7. CDR1 and CDR2 (germline): SNHLY, FYNNEI. This CDR3 contains 13 residues. CDR3 residues: CASRRGQGPGYTF. The CDR3 region has the DNA TGTGCCAGCAGGAGGGGACAGGGACCCGGCTACACCTTC.

The chain employs TRBV19 and TRBJ1-6; possible D gene TRBD1, 5 bases. The length of the CDR3 is 12 residues. Germline assignment: CDR1 LNHDA and CDR2 SQIVND (reference sequence). The V end was cut by 4 bases, the J end by 7 bases, with 5 bases between. The CDR3 DNA sequence: TGTGCCAGTAGTACAGGGAATTCACCCCTCCACTTT. It yields the protein CASSTGNSPLHF.

V gene TRBV18 combines with J gene TRBJ2-1, with no clear D. The CDR3 has 13 amino acids. The V gene's germline CDR1 is KGHSH and CDR2 LQKENI. The ends were cut back, 5 bases at V and 9 bases at J, with 14 bases in the middle. This chain's CDR3 is CASSSALTGEQFF. DNA of the CDR3: TGTGCCAGCTCAAGTGCACTCACGGGTGAGCAGTTCTTC.

V gene TRBV18 combines with J gene TRBJ1-3; the match to TRBD1 covers 10 bases. CDR3 length: 16 residues. From germline, CDR1 is KGHSH and CDR2 LQKENI. Trimming cost V 2 bases and J 0 bases; bases outside gene matches: 1. CDR3 residues: CASSPRTGGSGNTIYF. The CDR3 DNA follows: TGTGCCAGCTCACCAAGGACAGGGGGCTCTGGAAACACCATATATTTT.

This clone was picked up one time. The CDR3: CASSPAGNTEAFF. For the CDR3, the DNA is TGTGCCAGCAGTCCAGCGGGGAACACTGAAGCTTTCTTT. The chain has TRBV6-1 and TRBJ1-1; D call uncertain. Germline values: CDR1 MNHNS, CDR2 SASEGT. V lost 5 bases and J 1 base, leaving 8 bases between the germline ends. The CDR3 contains 13 residues.

The J gene is TRBJ2-7, the V gene TRBV9; no reliable D call. Trimming took off 2 bases at V and 6 bases at J, with 12 bases between the two ends. Germline-derived CDR1 and CDR2 are SGDLS and YYNGEE. There are 13 residues in the CDR3. The CDR3 protein is CASSVFWSGEQYF. CDR3 DNA sequence: TGTGCCAGCAGCGTCTTCTGGTCGGGCGAGCAGTACTTC.

The chain couples TRBV20-1 to TRBJ1-2, with D perhaps matching TRBD1 (5 bases). The CDR3 sequence is 11 residues long. The germline V gene encodes CDR1 DFQATT and CDR2 SNEGSKA (reference sequence). V was cut by 3 bases and J by 13 bases, with 15 bases left in between. Here the CDR3 reads CSASFKEGPTF. The CDR3 DNA reads as TGCAGTGCTAGTTTCAAGGAGGGACCCACCTTC.

The chain employs TRBV5-4 and TRBJ1-1, with 7 bases aligning to TRBD1. V dropped 5 bases and J dropped 9; count of bases not matched to a gene: 4. Germline CDR1 reads SGHNT; CDR2 reads YYREEE (reference sequence). CDR3 length: 11 amino acids. The CDR3 reads CASSSGGKAFF. CDR3 nucleotides: TGTGCCAGCAGTTCAGGGGGTAAAGCTTTCTTT. The complete variable domain, with remaining parts taken from reference TRBV5-4 and TRBJ1-1, reads ETGVTQSPTHLIKTRGQQVTLRCSSQSGHNTVSWYQQALGQGPQFIFQYYREEENGRGNFPPRFSGLQFPNYSSELNVNALELDDSALYLCASSSGGKAFFGQGTRLTVV.

This chain joins TRBV7-2 and TRBJ2-1; TRBD2 matches 7 bases. CDR1 and CDR2 (germline): SGHTA, FQGNSA. The CDR3 contains 15 residues. Losses at the gene ends were 2 bases for V and 5 bases for J; bases not matched to a gene: 6. Here the CDR3 reads CASSLLGGRNNEQFF. The CDR3 coding sequence is TGTGCCAGCAGCTTATTAGGCGGGAGAAACAATGAGCAGTTCTTC.

The V and J genes are TRBV7-3 and TRBJ2-1, with D maybe TRBD2 (5 bases). The CDR3 is 13 residues long. Germline CDR1 SGHTA, CDR2 FQGTGA. V lost 8 bases, J lost 0 bases, and 8 bases lay in between. The CDR3 loop reads CASGESSYNEQFF. The CDR3 DNA follows: TGTGCCAGCGGGGAGAGCTCCTACAATGAGCAGTTCTTC.

V usage is TRBV7-9 and J usage is TRBJ1-3; possible D gene TRBD1, 5 bases. This CDR3 has 14 amino acids. Germline CDR1 and CDR2: SEHNR and FQNEAQ (reference sequence). Trimming took 5 bases from V and 2 from J, leaving 10 bases between them. The CDR3 sequence: CASSLGTAGNTIYF. In DNA, the CDR3 is TGTGCCAGCAGCCTCGGGACTGCTGGAAACACCATATATTTT.

This chain joins TRBV19 and TRBJ2-4, with a weak D call TRBD2 (6 bases). CDR3 size: 17 residues. V was shortened by 6 bases and J by 0 bases, with 18 bases between the two germline ends. Germline-derived CDR1 and CDR2 are LNHDA and SQIVND (reference sequence). The CDR3 here is CASSREGVGLAKNIQYF. The CDR3 DNA sequence: TGTGCCAGTAGCAGGGAAGGAGTGGGACTAGCCAAAAACATTCAGTACTTC.

V is TRBV6-5 and J is TRBJ2-7; 7 bases are shared with TRBD1. The CDR3 totals 14 residues. Germline V gene sequence: CDR1 MNHEY, CDR2 SVGAGI. V was pared by 5 bases and J by 0 bases, with 4 bases of the junction left unmatched. CDR3 coding DNA: TGTGCCAGCAGTCCCGGGACAGTCTCCTACGAGCAGTACTTC. Amino acid sequence: CASSPGTVSYEQYF.

V gene TRBV6-5 combines with J gene TRBJ2-3; 7 nucleotides agree with TRBD1. Trimming cost V 4 bases and J 2 bases; bases outside gene matches: 3. The germline V gene encodes CDR1 MNHEY and CDR2 SVGAGI. The CDR3 is made up of 14 amino acids. CDR3 DNA: TGTGCCAGCAGTTCGGGACAGCACACAGATACGCAGTATTTT. Protein: CASSSGQHTDTQYF.

The rearrangement uses TRBV7-6 and TRBJ1-4; 10 nucleotides line up with TRBD1. The V segment lost 1 base and the J segment 3 bases; nucleotides outside the gene matches: 8. This CDR3 has 18 residues. Germline-derived CDR1 and CDR2 are SGHVS and FNYEAQ. CDR3 DNA: TGTGCCAGCAGCTTAGATCAGGGGACAGGGGCAGCTAATGAAAAACTGTTTTTT. This codes for CASSLDQGTGAANEKLFF. Variable domain in full (rest from reference TRBV7-6 and TRBJ1-4): GAGVSQSPRYKVTKRGQDVALRCDPISGHVSLYWYRQALGQGPEFLTYFNYEAQQDKSGLPNDRFSAERPEGSISTLTIQRTEQRDSAMYRCASSLDQGTGAANEKLFFGSGTQLSVL.

V gene TRBV19 combines with J gene TRBJ2-2; 8 bases line up with TRBD1. This CDR3 comprises 17 residues. Germline CDR1 and CDR2: LNHDA and SQIVND (reference sequence). The ends lost 7 bases at V and 0 bases at J; junction bases unmatched: 10. The CDR3, as DNA: TGTGCCAGTACCCCGGACAGGGCCTACGCGAACACCGGGGAGCTGTTTTTT. Its protein is CASTPDRAYANTGELFF.

V and J are TRBV5-4 and TRBJ2-5; D is possibly TRBD1 (5 bases). Per germline, CDR1 SGHNT and CDR2 YYREEE (reference sequence). The CDR3 has 14 residues. V lost 4 bases and J 3 bases, leaving 13 bases between the germline ends. The CDR3 DNA reads TGTGCCAGCAGCCCCTACCAGGGTGAAGAGACCCAGTACTTC. This codes for CASSPYQGEETQYF.